A selection of T cell receptor beta chains follows, all from one sample in a study of a mutant IDH1 vaccine in newly diagnosed glioma. These receptors' antigens are unknown. Profiling relied on immunoSEQ multiplex PCR, and the TCRdb table lists in-frame clones only, not all of them. The repertoire holds about 65,000 clones, with approximately 85% as singletons. This specimen was PBMCs, taken from a glioma patient whose treatment included an IDH1 peptide vaccine. Receptors originate from a man younger than 45 with glioma. Each CDR3 is given with its conserved first and last residue. Each record gives: J gene, clone size, V gene, D gene, CDR3 protein, CDR3 DNA. A D gene is named only where the DNA matches it firmly. The listing skips clone size in some rows; elsewhere it reads once, few, many or a size class.

TRBJ2-7 . TRBV7-9 . CASRDLADEQYF TGTGCCAGCAGAGATCTCGCGGACGAGCAGTACTTC
TRBJ1-1 once TRBV23-1 . CASSRNRERVTNTEAFF TGCGCCAGCAGTCGTAACAGGGAGAGAGTTACGAACACTGAAGCTTTCTTT
TRBJ1-4 . TRBV7-2 . CASSLVRGSEKLFF TGTGCCAGCAGCTTAGTGAGAGGGTCCGAAAAACTGTTTTTT
TRBJ1-2 . TRBV5-1 . CASSLGGTLGYTF TGCGCCAGCAGCTTGGGTGGGACACTTGGCTACACCTTC
TRBJ2-5 . TRBV6-1 TRBD2 CASSEWTSGGGQETQYF TGTGCCAGCAGTGAGTGGACTAGCGGGGGGGGCCAAGAGACCCAGTACTTC
TRBJ1-2 . TRBV6-1 . CASTQGRGYTF TGTGCCAGCACCCAAGGGAGGGGCTACACCTTC
TRBJ2-3 . TRBV2 TRBD2 CASLSSGGLDTQYF TGTGCCAGCCTATCTAGCGGGGGCCTAGATACGCAGTATTTT
TRBJ1-2 once TRBV6-6 TRBD1 CASSYAGTGYGYTF TGTGCCAGCAGTTACGCCGGGACAGGGTATGGCTACACCTTC
TRBJ2-7 . TRBV15 . CATSRDEGQGIYEQYF TGTGCCACCAGCAGAGATGAGGGGCAGGGGATCTACGAGCAGTACTTC
TRBJ2-6 . TRBV4-2 . CASSRGGSNSGANVLTF TGTGCCAGCAGCCGGGGCGGGTCCAACTCTGGGGCCAACGTCCTGACTTTC
TRBJ1-6 . TRBV5-8 . CASSLLGALNSPLHF TGTGCCAGCAGCTTGCTGGGGGCCCTTAATTCACCCCTCCACTTT
TRBJ1-1 . TRBV2 TRBD1 CASRITGGTEAFF TGTGCCAGCAGGATAACAGGGGGGACTGAAGCTTTCTTT
TRBJ2-3 . TRBV5-1 . CASSPDPRDSTDTQYF TGCGCCAGCAGCCCGGATCCTAGGGACTCCACAGATACGCAGTATTTT
TRBJ2-5 . TRBV6-1 . CASRPNWGRETQYF TGTGCCAGCAGACCCAATTGGGGGCGAGAGACCCAGTACTTC
TRBJ2-1 once TRBV6-5 TRBD2 CASSTMGLAGNEQFF TGTGCCAGCAGTACCATGGGACTAGCGGGCAATGAGCAGTTCTTC
TRBJ1-4 . TRBV5-4 . CASSLLLRQAGLNEKLFF TGTGCCAGCAGCCTCCTGTTGCGACAGGCGGGACTTAATGAAAAACTGTTTTTT
TRBJ1-1 . TRBV2 . CASSATQGKNTEAFF TGTGCCAGCAGTGCCACTCAGGGTAAGAACACTGAAGCTTTCTTT
TRBJ1-4 . TRBV15 . CATSRGPRGRGLGEKLFF TGTGCCACCAGCAGAGGCCCCCGTGGGCGAGGGTTAGGTGAAAAACTGTTTTTT
TRBJ1-1 . TRBV9 TRBD1 CASSPRDRLNTEAFF TGTGCCAGCAGCCCCCGGGACAGGCTGAACACTGAAGCTTTCTTT
TRBJ1-1 . TRBV5-6 . CASSLETTPNTEAFF TGTGCCAGCAGCTTGGAAACAACCCCGAACACTGAAGCTTTCTTT
TRBJ2-4 . TRBV28 . CASSLFLLAKNIQYF TGTGCCAGCAGTTTATTCTTACTAGCCAAAAACATTCAGTACTTC
TRBJ2-7 . TRBV4-2 . CASSRSPYEQYF TGTGCCAGCAGCCGAAGTCCCTACGAGCAGTACTTC
TRBJ2-1 . TRBV4-1 TRBD2 CASSQVAGRYNEQFF TGCGCCAGCAGCCAAGTAGCGGGGAGATACAATGAGCAGTTCTTC
TRBJ1-2 . TRBV5-6 . CASSLPGHRIGYGYTF TGTGCCAGCAGCTTACCGGGACACCGAATTGGGTATGGCTACACCTTC
TRBJ1-3 . TRBV13 . CASSVGTDSGNTIYF TGTGCCAGCAGCGTAGGGACGGACTCTGGAAACACCATATATTTT
TRBJ1-5 once TRBV7-9 TRBD1 CASSRDSNNQPQHF TGTGCCAGCAGCCGGGACAGCAACAATCAGCCCCAGCATTTT